These T cell receptor beta chains were read from a single sample in a study of PD-L1 blockade in urothelial cancer. TCRdb's copy holds only in-frame clones and misses some; the assay was immunoSEQ multiplex PCR. The data contain about 88,000 clones, roughly 90% of them seen just once; the ten biggest clones take up 0.85% to 1%. Sequenced material: PBMCs, taken around atezolizumab (anti-PD-L1) treatment. The receptors come from a woman older than 75 with urothelial cancer. The CDR3 runs from the conserved cysteine through the conserved F or W. Fields, in order: V gene, CDR3 length, J gene, clone size, D gene, CDR3 protein, CDR3 DNA. A D gene is named only where the DNA matches it firmly. Size tells how often a clone was seen (once, few, many) or the class of an expanded clone, and some rows leave it out.

TRBV14	18	TRBJ2-7	NA	TRBD2	CASSQVGPTSGRWYEQYF	TGTGCCAGCAGCCAAGTGGGCCCGACTAGCGGGAGATGGTACGAGCAGTACTTC
TRBV7-9	16	TRBJ2-1	NA	TRBD2	CASSLVAGGPHNEQFF	TGTGCCAGCAGCTTGGTAGCGGGAGGGCCCCACAATGAGCAGTTCTTC
TRBV7-2	16	TRBJ1-5	NA	NA	CASSLDRAHSNQPQHF	TGTGCCAGCAGCTTAGACAGGGCTCATAGCAATCAGCCCCAGCATTTT
TRBV19	14	TRBJ1-4	NA	NA	CASRGSEANEKLFF	TGTGCCAGTAGGGGGAGTGAGGCTAATGAAAAACTGTTTTTT
TRBV4-2	14	TRBJ1-1	NA	NA	CASSPGQQNTEAFF	TGTGCCAGCAGCCCAGGACAGCAGAACACTGAAGCTTTCTTT
TRBV28	15	TRBJ2-6	NA	NA	CASSPRGSGANVLTF	TGTGCCAGCAGCCCGAGAGGGTCTGGGGCCAACGTCCTGACTTTC
TRBV11-2	15	TRBJ2-7	NA	NA	CASSSGLLEPVEQYF	TGTGCCAGCAGCTCGGGACTCCTGGAACCTGTCGAGCAGTACTTC
TRBV4-1	15	TRBJ2-7	NA	TRBD2	CASSQVEASGTEQYF	TGCGCCAGCAGCCAAGTTGAGGCTAGCGGGACGGAGCAGTACTTC
TRBV28	12	TRBJ1-4	NA	NA	CASSLFRGELFF	TGTGCCAGCAGTTTATTTCGTGGAGAACTGTTTTTT
TRBV10-1	14	TRBJ2-7	NA	NA	CASSRDGSSYEQYF	TGCGCCAGCAGTAGGGACGGGAGCTCCTACGAGCAGTACTTC
TRBV4-1	17	TRBJ2-1	once	TRBD2	CASSQRGQGLAGNEQFF	TGCGCCAGCAGCCAAAGAGGCCAGGGACTAGCGGGAAATGAGCAGTTCTTC
TRBV5-1	15	TRBJ2-1	NA	TRBD1	CASSPDRAQYNEQFF	TGCGCCAGCAGCCCTGACAGGGCCCAATACAATGAGCAGTTCTTC
TRBV27	13	TRBJ2-6	NA	NA	CASTLSGANVLTF	TGTGCCAGCACTCTCTCTGGGGCCAACGTCCTGACTTTC
TRBV10-1	15	TRBJ2-7	NA	TRBD1	CASSASGTGGAEQYF	TGCGCCAGCAGTGCTTCCGGGACAGGGGGCGCCGAGCAGTACTTC
TRBV5-4	15	TRBJ1-1	NA	NA	CASSPDLTANTEAFF	TGTGCCAGCAGCCCGGACTTGACGGCAAACACTGAAGCTTTCTTT
TRBV4-1	16	TRBJ2-7	NA	TRBD2	CASSQGGGRLNYEQYF	TGCGCCAGCAGCCAGGGAGGCGGGAGACTCAACTACGAGCAGTACTTC
TRBV5-1	16	TRBJ2-1	NA	TRBD2	CASSDRWEGSYNEQFF	TGCGCCAGCAGCGATAGGTGGGAGGGCTCCTACAATGAGCAGTTCTTC
TRBV28	14	TRBJ1-1	NA	NA	CASSLRRGRTEAFF	TGTGCCAGCAGTTTGCGCAGGGGAAGAACTGAAGCTTTCTTT
TRBV27	13	TRBJ2-1	NA	NA	CASSWLTQDEQFF	TGTGCCAGCAGTTGGTTGACACAGGATGAGCAGTTCTTC
TRBV14	15	TRBJ1-1	NA	NA	CASSYRGGVNTEAFF	TGTGCCAGCAGCTACCGTGGGGGGGTGAACACTGAAGCTTTCTTT
TRBV9	13	TRBJ2-1	NA	NA	CASSVSKRNEQFF	TGTGCCAGCAGCGTAAGTAAGAGAAATGAGCAGTTCTTC
TRBV9	16	TRBJ2-3	NA	TRBD2	CASSVESGGETDTQYF	TGTGCCAGCAGCGTAGAATCGGGAGGCGAGACAGATACGCAGTATTTT
TRBV28	14	TRBJ2-7	NA	NA	CASSSPPQTYEQYF	TGTGCCAGCAGTTCTCCCCCTCAGACCTACGAGCAGTACTTC
TRBV28	15	TRBJ2-2	NA	NA	CASIAGGVDTGELFF	TGTGCCAGCATCGCAGGAGGGGTAGACACCGGGGAGCTGTTTTTT
TRBV6-4	15	TRBJ2-1	NA	TRBD2	CASSGYSGRHNEQFF	TGTGCCAGCAGTGGTTATAGCGGGAGGCACAATGAGCAGTTCTTC
TRBV6-5	14	TRBJ2-3	NA	TRBD1	CASSGQGRPDTQYF	TGTGCCAGCAGCGGACAGGGGAGGCCAGATACGCAGTATTTT
TRBV30	13	TRBJ2-7	NA	NA	CAWSLAGLYEQYF	TGTGCCTGGAGTCTGGCAGGGCTCTACGAGCAGTACTTC
TRBV9	15	TRBJ2-3	NA	NA	CASSVEGRGGDTQYF	TGTGCCAGCAGCGTAGAGGGGAGGGGGGGAGATACGCAGTATTTT
TRBV18	13	TRBJ1-5	NA	NA	CASSPDGNQPQHF	TGTGCCAGCTCACCCGACGGGAATCAGCCCCAGCATTTT
TRBV4-2	18	TRBJ1-4	NA	TRBD1	CASSQVLTGAPFNEKLFF	TGTGCCAGCAGCCAAGTGTTGACAGGGGCTCCTTTTAATGAAAAACTGTTTTTT
TRBV27	13	TRBJ1-5	NA	NA	CASSLGRWQPQHF	TGTGCCAGCAGTTTGGGGAGATGGCAGCCCCAGCATTTT
TRBV19	17	TRBJ2-6	NA	NA	CASSIDPGAFGANVLTF	TGTGCCAGTAGTATAGATCCAGGGGCGTTTGGGGCCAACGTCCTGACTTTC
TRBV7-9	14	TRBJ2-5	once	NA	CASSLAAHEETQYF	TGTGCCAGCAGCTTAGCGGCCCATGAAGAGACCCAGTACTTC
TRBV28	14	TRBJ2-7	NA	NA	CASRNGGSDYEQYF	TGTGCCAGCAGAAATGGAGGATCAGACTACGAGCAGTACTTC
TRBV5-1	18	TRBJ2-2	NA	NA	CASSWGRAGRTNTGELFF	TGCGCCAGCAGCTGGGGCCGGGCCGGGAGAACGAACACCGGGGAGCTGTTTTTT
TRBV28	13	TRBJ1-2	NA	NA	CASSPHTTGGYTF	TGTGCCAGCAGCCCCCATACAACGGGTGGCTACACCTTC
TRBV19	14	TRBJ1-1	NA	NA	CASTLGQPNTEAFF	TGTGCCAGTACCCTAGGACAGCCGAACACTGAAGCTTTCTTT
TRBV5-6	14	TRBJ2-7	NA	TRBD1	CASSYRDRDDEQYF	TGTGCCAGCAGCTACAGGGACAGGGACGACGAGCAGTACTTC
TRBV28	13	TRBJ1-5	NA	NA	CASRLGEAQPQHF	TGTGCCAGCAGACTTGGGGAGGCTCAGCCCCAGCATTTT
TRBV7-9	16	TRBJ1-5	NA	TRBD1	CASSLGDRGRNQPQHF	TGTGCCAGCAGCTTAGGGGACAGGGGACGGAATCAGCCCCAGCATTTT
TRBV5-1	14	TRBJ2-7	NA	TRBD1	CASREGTGGYEQYF	TGCGCCAGCAGGGAGGGTACAGGGGGCTACGAGCAGTACTTC
TRBV30	12	TRBJ1-1	few	NA	CAWSSRDTEAFF	TGTGCCTGGAGTTCCCGGGACACTGAAGCTTTCTTT
TRBV28	19	TRBJ2-3	NA	TRBD2	CASSLLQLAGVSSTDTQYF	TGTGCCAGCAGTTTATTGCAACTAGCGGGGGTATCCAGCACAGATACGCAGTATTTT
TRBV9	13	TRBJ2-7	NA	NA	CASSALGGHEQYF	TGTGCCAGCAGCGCCCTGGGGGGGCACGAGCAGTACTTC
TRBV5-1	18	TRBJ2-3	NA	TRBD1	CASSLEGQGFGGTDTQYF	TGCGCCAGCAGCTTGGAGGGACAGGGATTTGGAGGCACAGATACGCAGTATTTT
TRBV28	15	TRBJ1-5	NA	TRBD1	CASRTQDRVDQPQHF	TGTGCCAGCAGGACACAGGACAGGGTCGATCAGCCCCAGCATTTT
TRBV7-2	16	TRBJ1-1	NA	TRBD1	CASSSRQGAGSTEAFF	TGTGCCAGCAGCTCACGACAGGGGGCCGGTAGCACTGAAGCTTTCTTT
TRBV28	14	TRBJ2-1	NA	TRBD2	CASRPGLANSGQFF	TGTGCCAGCAGGCCGGGACTAGCGAACAGCGGGCAGTTCTTC
TRBV18	15	TRBJ2-3	NA	NA	CASSPPKQGTDTQYF	TGTGCCAGCTCACCACCTAAACAGGGCACAGATACGCAGTATTTT
TRBV6-1	15	TRBJ1-5	NA	NA	CASRDGGSSNQPQHF	TGTGCCAGCAGAGACGGGGGTAGTAGCAATCAGCCCCAGCATTTT
TRBV6-5	15	TRBJ2-3	NA	NA	CASSYSNPGVDTQYF	TGTGCCAGCAGTTACTCGAACCCGGGGGTAGATACGCAGTATTTT
TRBV28	12	TRBJ1-2	NA	NA	CASSPNDRRHTF	TGTGCCAGCAGTCCTAACGACAGAAGGCACACCTTC
TRBV4-1	20	TRBJ1-4	NA	TRBD1	CASSQDRGQGVAATNEKLFF	TGCGCCAGCAGCCAAGACCGGGGACAGGGAGTGGCGGCAACTAATGAAAAACTGTTTTTT
TRBV10-2	15	TRBJ2-2	NA	TRBD1	CASSGTGGNTGELFF	TGCGCCAGCAGTGGGACAGGCGGGAACACCGGGGAGCTGTTTTTT